This T cell receptor (beta chain) was sequenced for a study of cytomegalovirus exposure and HLA in healthy donors. Libraries were prepared by immunoSEQ multiplex PCR; TCRdb keeps only in-frame clonotypes and omits some of them. The sample gives tens of thousands of clones, about 92% of which show up once; roughly 6% is in the top ten. This CDR3 comprises 12 residues. V was trimmed by 2 bases and J by 9 bases, leaving 8 bases between them. The germline V gene encodes CDR1 MNHNS and CDR2 SASEGT. As to this clone: Antigen: not known.

Regarding the study as a whole: Reports showed the classifier diagnosing cytomegalovirus status with high specificity and sensitivity. Later, an analysis found that TCR clusters from the first cohort tended to co-occur in the roughly 110 validation repertoires.

This chain uses TRBV6-1 with TRBJ2-1; D is ambiguous. The sample comprised PBMCs. This TCR was recovered from a woman under 30 in good health and CMV-seronegative. CDR3 sequence: CASSEPLFEQFF. Written as DNA, the CDR3 is TGTGCCAGCAGTGAACCCCTTTTTGAGCAGTTCTTC.